A single sample is the source of the 27 T cell receptor beta chains below, sequenced in a study of T cell repertoires in cytomegalovirus infection. TCRdb independently ran MiXCR on the reads; one entry per CDR3 protein. Here the sample spans about 310,000 distinct CDR3 sequences, about a sixth being singletons. The sample was PBMCs. The receptors shown here come from a human donor in good health (CMV status not recorded). Some clones in this sample may be carry-over from other donors' samples.

The V gene is TRBV11-2, the J gene TRBJ2-3; 10 bases are a match to TRBD2. Trimming removed 2 bases from V and 0 bases from J; junction bases left unmatched: 11. Looked up from germline, CDR1 is SGHAT and CDR2 is FQNNGV. The CDR3 is 19 residues long. The CDR3 DNA sequence: TGTGCCAGCAGCTTATTGTTCGAGACTAGCGGGCGTAGCACAGATACGCAGTATTTT. Protein sequence: CASSLLFETSGRSTDTQYF.

At least ten counts were recorded for this clonotype. The rearrangement joins TRBV20-1 to TRBJ1-2, with 7 bases that match TRBD1. The CDR3 covers 13 residues. Germline trimming cut 6 bases from V and 1 base from J; bases unmatched to any gene: 5. CDR1 and CDR2 (germline): DFQATT, SNEGSKA (reference sequence). The DNA of the CDR3 is TGCAGTGCCACAGGGGACAGTAACTATGGCTACACCTTC. This encodes CSATGDSNYGYTF.

This rearrangement joins TRBV3-1 to TRBJ2-2; D ambiguous. Germline V gene data show CDR1 as LGHDT and CDR2 as YNNKEL (reference sequence). The CDR3 has 12 residues. V was clipped by 1 base and J by 9 bases, with 6 bases between them. The CDR3 protein is CASSQGRRELFF. The CDR3 DNA reads TGTGCCAGCAGCCAAGGCCGTCGGGAGCTGTTTTTT.

This clonotype was seen more than once but under ten times. The chain employs TRBV6-5 and TRBJ1-3; D remains unclear. The CDR3 extends over 14 amino acids. Germline-derived CDR1 and CDR2 are MNHEY and SVGAGI. Trimming took 6 bases from V and 7 from J, leaving 16 bases between them. This chain's CDR3 is CASSPQSGRNTIYF. Written as DNA, the CDR3 is TGTGCCAGCAGCCCTCAGAGCGGGCGGAACACCATATATTTT.

This sequence joins TRBV28 and TRBJ2-7; 8 bases align to TRBD1. The J segment lost 5 bases and the V segment lost 3 bases, leaving 6 bases of the junction unmatched. Germline V gene data show CDR1 as MDHEN and CDR2 as SYDVKM. There are 14 residues in the CDR3. The CDR3 loop reads CASSFRAGGNEQYF. The CDR3 coding sequence is TGTGCCAGCAGTTTCCGGGCAGGGGGCAACGAGCAGTACTTC.

The chain has TRBV11-2 and TRBJ1-4, with D perhaps matching TRBD1 (5 bases). Trimming cost V 0 bases and J 13 bases, with 12 bases left between them. Looked up from germline, CDR1 is SGHAT and CDR2 is FQNNGV. This CDR3 comprises 13 residues. As DNA, the CDR3 is TGTGCCAGCAGCTTAGATCTAACAAGGGGACTGTTTTTT. Protein product: CASSLDLTRGLFF.

This clonotype has more than one count but fewer than ten. The chain couples TRBV28 to TRBJ2-5, with D perhaps TRBD2 (7 bases). The CDR3 runs 16 residues. V dropped 6 bases and J dropped 1 base, with 18 bases sitting between them. Germline lookup yields CDR1 MDHEN and CDR2 SYDVKM. The CDR3 DNA reads TGTGCCAGCAGCTCTTATTTCGGGGGGCGCCAAGAGACCCAGTACTTC. Amino acid sequence: CASSSYFGGRQETQYF.

This clonotype was counted a few times. The V and J genes are TRBV4-3 and TRBJ2-1; D tentatively fits TRBD1 or TRBD2 (5 bases each). CDR1 and CDR2 from the germline V gene are LGHNA and YSLEER. V was shortened by 1 base and J by 5 bases, with 12 bases between the two germline ends. The CDR3 runs 15 residues. The CDR3: CASSQGWGSNNEQFF. The CDR3 nucleotides are TGCGCCAGCAGCCAAGGGTGGGGGTCAAACAATGAGCAGTTCTTC.

The V and J genes are TRBV5-1 and TRBJ1-1, with 10 bases identical to TRBD1. CDR3 length: 15 amino acids. With V trimmed by 4 bases and J by 3 bases, 6 bases remained unmatched. Germline CDR1 and CDR2: SGHRS and YFSETQ. CDR3 DNA: TGCGCCAGCAGCACTGGGGACAGGGGATACACTGAAGCTTTCTTT. Its protein is CASSTGDRGYTEAFF.

This chain uses TRBV12-3 or TRBV12-4 with TRBJ1-4, with D perhaps matching TRBD1 (5 bases). The CDR3 contains 14 residues. The ends were cut back, 8 bases at V and 0 bases at J, with 10 bases in the middle. CDR3 sequence: CASGGAATNEKLFF. In DNA, the CDR3 is TGTGCCAGCGGAGGGGCCGCAACTAATGAAAAACTGTTTTTT.

Many counts were recorded for this clonotype. V is TRBV7-9 and J is TRBJ1-3; 9 nucleotides agree with TRBD1. CDR1 SEHNR and CDR2 FQNEAQ come from the germline V gene (reference sequence). V was clipped by 3 bases and J by 2 bases; unmatched bases: 2. This CDR3 is 15 amino acids long. CDR3 nucleotides: TGTGCCAGCAGCTTTTGGGACAGGGCTGGAAACACCATATATTTT. Amino acid sequence: CASSFWDRAGNTIYF.

This clonotype was seen repeatedly, ten times or more. The chain employs TRBV2 and TRBJ1-5, with a weak D call TRBD1 (6 bases). V was clipped by 5 bases and J by 6 bases, with 17 bases between them. Per germline, CDR1 SNHLY and CDR2 FYNNEI. The CDR3 is 15 amino acids. Written as DNA, the CDR3 is TGTGCCAGCAGTAAAGACGTTACAGGGACTCAGCCCCAGCATTTT. Its protein product is CASSKDVTGTQPQHF.

V and J are TRBV20-1 and TRBJ1-1, with a possible D match to TRBD1 (5 bases). This CDR3 contains 16 residues. CDR1 DFQATT and CDR2 SNEGSKA come from the germline V gene (reference sequence). The ends were cut back, 1 base at V and 2 bases at J, with 17 bases in the middle. The CDR3 loop reads CSARGRGDSGNTEAFF. CDR3 in DNA: TGCAGTGCTAGAGGAAGGGGAGACAGCGGAAACACTGAAGCTTTCTTT.

The table lists this clonotype with many counts. V gene TRBV12-3 or TRBV12-4 combines with J gene TRBJ1-1; D is unresolved. The CDR3 totals 14 residues. V was pared by 8 bases and J by 1 base, with 14 bases between. This CDR3 reads CASRALGRNTEAFF. Written as DNA, the CDR3 is TGTGCCAGCCGGGCCCTTGGTAGGAACACTGAAGCTTTCTTT.

This clonotype occurred many times. V usage is TRBV20-1 and J usage is TRBJ1-1; 10 nucleotides align to TRBD1. V was pared by 0 bases and J by 5 bases, with 12 bases of the junction left unmatched. Germline lookup yields CDR1 DFQATT and CDR2 SNEGSKA (reference sequence). This CDR3 comprises 17 residues. The CDR3 is CSARDIRTGGSGTEAFF. The CDR3 DNA reads as TGCAGTGCTAGAGATATCAGGACAGGGGGATCGGGTACTGAAGCTTTCTTT.

This clonotype turned up a few times. The chain joins TRBV7-4 to TRBJ1-1, with D possibly TRBD1 on 5 matching bases. Trimming took 7 bases from V and 6 from J, leaving 18 bases between them. This CDR3 region has 14 residues. Germline V CDR1 and CDR2: SGHVT, SQSDAQ. CDR3 coding DNA: TGTGCCAGCACCGATCAGGGTAGGGTCGCTGAAGCTTTCTTT. Its protein product is CASTDQGRVAEAFF. The full variable domain, in which reference TRBV7-4 and TRBJ1-1 provide the parts outside the CDR3, is GAGVSQSPRYKVAKRGRDVALRCDSISGHVTLYWYRQTLGQGSEVLTYSQSDAQRDKSGRPSGRFSAERPERSVSTLKIQRTEQGDSAVYLCASTDQGRVAEAFFGQGTRLTVV.

The rearrangement joins TRBV20-1 to TRBJ2-1; 11 positions match TRBD2. Germline assignment: CDR1 DFQATT and CDR2 SNEGSKA (reference sequence). The J segment lost 4 bases and the V segment lost 1 base, leaving 9 bases of the junction unmatched. The CDR3 totals 17 residues. CDR3 sequence reads: CSARGLAGGRLYNEQFF. In DNA, the CDR3 is TGCAGTGCTAGAGGTTTAGCGGGGGGGCGACTATACAATGAGCAGTTCTTC.

V is TRBV6-5 and J is TRBJ1-2; D uncertain. Deletions cut 0 bases from V and 2 bases from J, with 13 bases between. The V gene's germline CDR1 is MNHEY and CDR2 SVGAGI. The length of the CDR3 is 16 residues. The DNA for the CDR3 is TGTGCCAGCAGTTACTCGGCTGGGTCGGGGAACTATGGCTACACCTTC. It encodes CASSYSAGSGNYGYTF.

The chain joins TRBV6-5 to TRBJ2-7, with D hard to call. Germline V CDR1 and CDR2: MNHEY, SVGAGI. With 5 bases removed from V and 1 base from J, the gap between germline ends came to 12 bases. CDR3 size: 14 residues. CDR3 loop: CASSPYSNSYEQYF. The CDR3 bases are TGTGCCAGCAGTCCCTATAGCAATTCCTACGAGCAGTACTTC.

This clonotype was seen only a few times. V usage is TRBV20-1 and J usage is TRBJ1-5; tentatively, D is TRBD1 (6 bases). V shed 0 bases and J shed 4 bases, with 10 bases lying between them. Germline V gives CDR1 DFQATT, CDR2 SNEGSKA (reference sequence). This CDR3 region has 14 residues. The CDR3 spells CSARDRGGNQPQHF. In DNA form, the CDR3 reads TGCAGTGCTAGAGATAGGGGGGGTAATCAGCCCCAGCATTTT.

This clonotype was seen ten or more times. The chain has TRBV12-3 or TRBV12-4 and TRBJ2-7; 7 bases match TRBD2. V gave up 3 bases and J gave up 6 bases; unmatched junction bases: 8. There are 14 residues in the CDR3. The CDR3 bases are TGTGCCAGCAGTTTGAGCGGGGTGTCCGCCGAGCAGTACTTC. Translation: CASSLSGVSAEQYF.

This clonotype was observed a few times. This chain connects TRBV6-4 to TRBJ2-2; TRBD2 is a possible D gene (7 bases). The CDR3 spans 20 residues. Germline assignment: CDR1 MRHNA and CDR2 SNTAGT. V lost 5 bases to trimming and J lost 6 bases, with 31 bases between them. CDR3 sequence reads: CASSIFRVYRALAGAGELFF. The CDR3 nucleotides read TGTGCCAGCAGTATATTTCGGGTTTACAGGGCCCTCGCGGGGGCCGGGGAGCTGTTTTTT.

The V call is TRBV20-1, the J call TRBJ1-2; tentative D call: TRBD1 (5 bases). The CDR3 is 15 residues long. Trimming left V 1 base short and J 4 bases short, with 16 bases between. The germline V gene encodes CDR1 DFQATT and CDR2 SNEGSKA (reference sequence). In nucleotides, the CDR3 is TGCAGTGCTAGAGGGGGGTCGGACATCGGCTATGGCTACACCTTC. This sequence encodes CSARGGSDIGYGYTF.

The chain uses TRBV12-3 or TRBV12-4 and TRBJ1-2; D is ambiguous. Deletions cut 2 bases from V and 10 bases from J, with 17 bases between. The CDR3 covers 14 residues. The chain's CDR3 is CASSLNGPSYSYTF. In DNA, the CDR3 is TGTGCCAGCAGTTTAAATGGCCCCTCATATTCCTACACCTTC.

The table lists this clonotype with a few counts. V is TRBV4-2 and J is TRBJ1-2; TRBD1 is a possible D gene (5 bases). The germline CDR1 and CDR2 sequences are LGHNA and YNFKEQ. The V end was cut by 0 bases, the J end by 7 bases, with 15 bases between. The CDR3 has 15 residues. The CDR3 spells CASSQDQGISFGYTF. As DNA, the CDR3 is TGTGCCAGCAGCCAAGATCAGGGTATAAGTTTTGGCTACACCTTC.

This clonotype was observed many times. The rearrangement links TRBV7-2 to TRBJ2-3; D is ambiguous. CDR1 is SGHTA and CDR2 is FQGNSA in the germline V gene. The CDR3 has 15 residues. V was pared by 0 bases and J by 2 bases, with 9 bases between. The CDR3: CASSLAFLDTDTQYF. The CDR3 DNA sequence: TGTGCCAGCAGCTTAGCCTTCCTCGACACAGATACGCAGTATTTT.

This clonotype occurred many times. DNA of the CDR3: TGTGCCAGCAGTTCTAGCGGGGGGGAGAATGAGCAGTTCTTC. This codes for CASSSSGGENEQFF. The V call is TRBV12-3 or TRBV12-4, the J call TRBJ2-1, with 12 bases lining up with TRBD2. With V trimmed by 4 bases and J by 7 bases, 2 bases remained unmatched. The CDR3 runs to 14 residues.